This T cell receptor beta chain was profiled in a study of blood T cell repertoires in COVID-19. Looking at the study overall: Spain, Italy and the United States supplied samples that represented acute and convalescent COVID-19. The cDNA or gDNA used as material had been derived from T cells, B-cell-depleted T cells, or PBMCs.

The CDR3 runs 15 residues. The V gene lost 4 bases and the J gene lost 0 bases, with 13 bases spanning the gap. CDR1 is SGHRS, CDR2 YFSETQ, per germline. How the authors handled the data: The authors estimated nucleated cell counts from reference gene primer amplification. Generated by immunoSEQ multiplex PCR, the TCRdb table keeps only in-frame clones and is missing some. V, J and clone size are taken as reported in that table, and D and trimming were inferred from the DNA itself. There are about 160,000 clones in the sample; roughly 80% occur only once, and 2.8% lies in the top ten. The material sequenced was peripheral blood. The rearrangement joins TRBV5-1 to TRBJ1-1; D is possibly TRBD1 (5 bases). The receptor's source is a man between 65 and 85 years old with acute or convalescent COVID-19. CDR3 loop: CASSLNPGMNTEAFF. The DNA of the CDR3 is TGCGCCAGCAGCCTAAACCCAGGGATGAACACTGAAGCTTTCTTT.